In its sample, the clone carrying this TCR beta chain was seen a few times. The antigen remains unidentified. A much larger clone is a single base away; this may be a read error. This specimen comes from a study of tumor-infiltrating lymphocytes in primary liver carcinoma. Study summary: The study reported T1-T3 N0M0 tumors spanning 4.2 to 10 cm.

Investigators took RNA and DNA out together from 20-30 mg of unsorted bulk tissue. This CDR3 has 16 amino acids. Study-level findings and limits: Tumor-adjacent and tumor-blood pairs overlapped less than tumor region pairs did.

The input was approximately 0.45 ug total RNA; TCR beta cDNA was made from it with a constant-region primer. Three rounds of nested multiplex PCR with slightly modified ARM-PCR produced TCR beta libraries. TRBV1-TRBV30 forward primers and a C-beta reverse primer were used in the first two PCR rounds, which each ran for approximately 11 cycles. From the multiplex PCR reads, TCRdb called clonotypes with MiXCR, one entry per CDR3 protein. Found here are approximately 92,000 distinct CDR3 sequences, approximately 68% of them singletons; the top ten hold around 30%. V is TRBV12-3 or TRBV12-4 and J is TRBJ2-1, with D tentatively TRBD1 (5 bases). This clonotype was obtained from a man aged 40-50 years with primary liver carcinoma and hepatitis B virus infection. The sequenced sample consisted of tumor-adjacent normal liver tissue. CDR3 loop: CVSSRPDIRHDNEQFF. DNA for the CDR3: TGTGTCAGCAGCCGACCGGACATTAGGCATGACAATGAGCAGTTCTTC.